This T cell receptor beta chain was documented in a study of OX40 agonist ivuxolimab in advanced cancers. Repertoires were generated with immunoSEQ multiplex PCR, while TCRdb's copy carries only in-frame clones and drops some. The table has under 25,000 clones, about nine tenths seen once; the top ten hold 13%. CDR3 length: 14 amino acids. With 5 bases removed from V and 2 bases from J, the gap between germline ends came to 13 bases. Germline assignment: CDR1 MNHNS and CDR2 SASEGT. The chain joins TRBV6-1 to TRBJ2-7; possible D gene TRBD2, 6 bases. The sequence was collected from an adult with an advanced solid tumor such as melanoma, head and neck, liver or kidney cancer. Sequencing used CD4+ or CD8+ T cells sorted from blood, obtained in a trial of the OX40 agonist ivuxolimab. Here the CDR3 DNA reads TGTGCCAGCAGTTATCGCGGGGCCCCCTACGAGCAGTACTTC. Translating it yields CASSYRGAPYEQYF.